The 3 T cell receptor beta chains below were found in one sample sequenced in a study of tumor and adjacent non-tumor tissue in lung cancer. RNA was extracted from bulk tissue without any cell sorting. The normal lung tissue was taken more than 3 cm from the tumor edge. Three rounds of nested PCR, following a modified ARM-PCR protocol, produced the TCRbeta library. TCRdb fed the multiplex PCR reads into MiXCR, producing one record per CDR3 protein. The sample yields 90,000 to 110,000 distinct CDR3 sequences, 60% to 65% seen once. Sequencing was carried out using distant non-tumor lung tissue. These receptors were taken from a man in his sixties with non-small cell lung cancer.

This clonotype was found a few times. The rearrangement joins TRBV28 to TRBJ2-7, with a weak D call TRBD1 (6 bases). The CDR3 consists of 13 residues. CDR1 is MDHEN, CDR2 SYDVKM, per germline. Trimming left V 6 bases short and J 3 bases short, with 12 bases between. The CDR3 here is CASRTGHLYEQYF. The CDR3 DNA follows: TGTGCCAGCAGGACGGGACACCTCTACGAGCAGTACTTC.

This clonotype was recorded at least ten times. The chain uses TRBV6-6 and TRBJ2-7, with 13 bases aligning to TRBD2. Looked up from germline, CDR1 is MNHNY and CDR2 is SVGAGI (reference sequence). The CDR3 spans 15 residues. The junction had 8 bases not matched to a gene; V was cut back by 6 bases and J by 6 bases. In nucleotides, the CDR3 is TGTGCCAGCAGGGAACTAGCGGGAGGGCCGGGCGAGCAGTACTTC. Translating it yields CASRELAGGPGEQYF.

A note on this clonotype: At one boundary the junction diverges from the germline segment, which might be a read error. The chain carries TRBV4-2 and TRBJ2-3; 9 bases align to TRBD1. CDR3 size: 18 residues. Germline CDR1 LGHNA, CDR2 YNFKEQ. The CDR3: CASIQDLTGGGGTDTQYF. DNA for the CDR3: TGTGCCAGCATCCAAGATCTGACAGGGGGAGGCGGAACAGATACGCAGTATTTT.